A single T cell receptor (beta chain) is shown here with its context. Its specificity is not known. The sample belongs to a study of Ad26.COV2.S vaccination and SARS-CoV-2 variants. Study-level information: Donor allocation was to the COV1001 Ad26.COV2.S trial arm.

General observations from the study: In vaccinated individuals, spike-specific CD8+ and CD4+ T cell responses reportedly displayed substantial breadth.

Assay used: immunoSEQ multiplex PCR; TCRdb lists only in-frame clones, some missing. The table records some 370,000 clones, 80% to 90% of them present only once. As to treatment: 19 received Ad26.COV2.S at low or high dose, single or two shots; 5 received placebo; per-sample allocation not given. Repertoires come from day 63 after the first vaccine or placebo injection. The donor's status was that of an adult aged 18-55 years in Boston. This CDR3 region has 11 residues. V shed 6 bases and J shed 3 bases, with 5 bases lying between them. Per germline, CDR1 SGHVS and CDR2 FNYEAQ. This chain uses TRBV7-6 with TRBJ1-1; D not certain. The sample here was peripheral blood, taken in a trial of Ad26.COV2.S vaccine versus placebo. The TCR was taken from a person aged 18 to 65 who received the Ad26.COV2.S COVID-19 vaccine or a placebo. Here the CDR3 DNA reads TGTGCCAGCAGTTCTTACACTGAAGCTTTCTTT. Translation: CASSSYTEAFF.